One sample yielded the 23 T cell receptor beta chains listed below, sequenced in a study of cytomegalovirus exposure and HLA in healthy donors. The PCR made use of 60 Vbeta and 13 Jbeta primers. This table comes from immunoSEQ multiplex PCR, and its TCRdb copy is limited to in-frame clones, with some not included. The sample holds tens of thousands of clones, approximately 79% seen once. Sequencing used PBMCs. Receptor source: a man aged 30-40 years in good health and CMV-seronegative.

The genes are TRBV9 and TRBJ2-7; D may be TRBD1 (6 bases). Per germline, CDR1 SGDLS and CDR2 YYNGEE. The CDR3 totals 13 residues. Deletions cut 0 bases from V and 3 bases from J, with 7 bases between. CDR3 nucleotide sequence: TGTGCCAGCAGCGTAGCGGACAGCTACGAGCAGTACTTC. Protein: CASSVADSYEQYF.

This chain uses TRBV5-5 with TRBJ1-5; D gene uncertain. CDR3 length: 15 residues. V was pared by 1 base and J by 5 bases, with 13 bases between. Germline assignment: CDR1 SGHKS and CDR2 YYEKEE (reference sequence). The CDR3 protein is CASSLSALLDQPQHF. DNA of the CDR3: TGTGCCAGCAGCTTGTCAGCGTTACTCGATCAGCCCCAGCATTTT.

This sequence joins TRBV6-1 and TRBJ1-5, with TRBD1 as a possible D gene (5 bases). Germline CDR1 and CDR2: MNHNS and SASEGT. CDR3 length: 20 residues. Trimming removed 0 bases from V and 3 bases from J, with 24 bases in between. The CDR3 nucleotides read TGTGCCAGCAGTGAAGCGACGTCGGGGGGGAGAGGATATATCAATCAGCCCCAGCATTTT. It translates to CASSEATSGGRGYINQPQHF.

In its sample, this clone was seen a few times. The chain employs TRBV21-1 and TRBJ1-6. TRBV21-1 is noted as a pseudogene. There are 18 residues in the CDR3. The CDR3 region is CASSKGAGSKDIGSPLHF. The CDR3 DNA reads as TGTGCCAGCAGCAAAGGGGCCGGGAGCAAAGACATAGGTTCACCCCTCCACTTT.

This rearrangement joins TRBV6-6 to TRBJ1-2, with 7 bases fitting TRBD1. Losses at the gene ends were 5 bases for V and 5 bases for J; bases not matched to a gene: 8. This CDR3 has 14 residues. CDR1 and CDR2 (germline): MNHNY, SVGAGI (reference sequence). The CDR3 sequence: CASSNTGDPYGYTF. Here the CDR3 DNA reads TGTGCCAGCAGTAATACAGGGGACCCGTATGGCTACACCTTC.

The chain uses TRBV19 and TRBJ1-2; D is unclear. Germline CDR1 is LNHDA and CDR2 is SQIVND (reference sequence). The CDR3 spans 14 residues. V lost 7 bases to trimming and J lost 4 bases, with 16 bases between them. DNA of the CDR3: TGTGCCAGTATACCAGGAACCGGTTTCTATGGCTACACCTTC. This translates into CASIPGTGFYGYTF.

J is TRBJ2-3 and V is TRBV5-1, with D possibly matching TRBD1 (5 bases). CDR3 length: 14 residues. Germline V lookup: CDR1 SGHRS, CDR2 YFSETQ. V was pared by 4 bases and J by 0 bases, with 9 bases between. The CDR3 region is CASSPTASTDTQYF. CDR3 DNA sequence: TGCGCCAGCAGCCCGACAGCGAGCACAGATACGCAGTATTTT.

This clone was detected only once. The J gene is TRBJ2-1, the V gene TRBV7-2; D is undetermined. Germline V CDR1 and CDR2: SGHTA, FQGNSA. This CDR3 comprises 12 residues. Deletions cut 5 bases from V and 9 bases from J, with 11 bases between. The CDR3 nucleotides read TGTGCCAGCAGCGCAACACCTGGTGAGCAGTTCTTC. It codes for CASSATPGEQFF.

This chain connects TRBV28 to TRBJ1-5; D is perhaps TRBD1 (5 bases). CDR1 is MDHEN, CDR2 SYDVKM, per germline. V dropped 3 bases and J dropped 7 bases, with 10 bases sitting between them. The CDR3 is made up of 13 amino acids. Written as DNA, the CDR3 is TGTGCCAGCAGTTTGCTGGGGGGACAGCCCCAGCATTTT. It is translated as CASSLLGGQPQHF.

J is TRBJ1-2 and V is TRBV19; D is perhaps TRBD1 (5 bases). Deletions cut 5 bases from V and 5 bases from J, with 12 bases between. CDR1 is LNHDA, CDR2 SQIVND, per germline (reference sequence). The CDR3 is made up of 13 amino acids. CDR3 DNA sequence: TGTGCCAGTAGTCTGGACACCTTGTATGGCTACACCTTC. As protein: CASSLDTLYGYTF.

The chain is built from TRBV6-1 and TRBJ2-6; 8 bases match TRBD1. The trim removed 1 base at V and 0 bases at J, leaving 5 bases unmatched. CDR3 size: 18 residues. Germline V CDR1 and CDR2: MNHNS, SASEGT. CDR3 coding DNA: TGTGCCAGCAGTGAAGTTGGGACAGGTCTCTCTGGGGCCAACGTCCTGACTTTC. The encoded protein is CASSEVGTGLSGANVLTF.

This chain joins TRBV27 and TRBJ1-2; 7 bases fit TRBD1. The V segment lost 6 bases and the J segment 5 bases; nucleotides outside the gene matches: 6. Per the germline V gene, CDR1 is MNHEY and CDR2 is SMNVEV (reference sequence). CDR3 length: 13 residues. The CDR3, as DNA: TGTGCCAGCAGGCCGGGACAGCTATATGGCTACACCTTC. Amino acids: CASRPGQLYGYTF.

The rearrangement uses TRBV10-3 and TRBJ2-7, with D maybe TRBD1 (5 bases). Germline values: CDR1 ENHRY, CDR2 SYGVKD. The CDR3 runs to 14 residues. V was clipped by 7 bases and J by 5 bases, with 18 bases between them. The CDR3 region is CAITARQGMDEQYF. The CDR3 bases are TGTGCCATCACCGCAAGGCAGGGAATGGACGAGCAGTACTTC.

The rearrangement links TRBV5-1 to TRBJ1-6; 7 bases map to TRBD1. There are 14 residues in the CDR3. V shed 0 bases and J 7 bases; nucleotides not matched to a gene: 1. CDR1 is SGHRS and CDR2 is YFSETQ in the germline V gene. CDR3 sequence reads: CASSLGDRNSPLHF. CDR3 nucleotide sequence: TGCGCCAGCAGCTTGGGGGACAGAAATTCACCCCTCCACTTT.

This rearrangement joins TRBV30 to TRBJ1-3; possibly TRBD1 for D (5 bases). Germline V lookup: CDR1 GTSNPN, CDR2 SVGIG (reference sequence). V was clipped by 4 bases and J by 4 bases, with 14 bases between them. CDR3 length: 14 residues. CDR3 bases: TGTGCCTGGAAAGTACCCAGGACAGGAAACACCATATATTTT. Its translation: CAWKVPRTGNTIYF.

The gene calls are TRBV6-5 and TRBJ1-3, with D tentatively TRBD1 (5 bases). Germline lookup yields CDR1 MNHEY and CDR2 SVGAGI. This CDR3 region has 14 residues. V was trimmed by 2 bases and J by 4 bases, leaving 9 bases between them. CDR3 region: CASSYAGSGNTIYF. Written as DNA, the CDR3 is TGTGCCAGCAGTTACGCAGGGTCAGGAAACACCATATATTTT.

This clone was counted a single time. The rearrangement joins TRBV30 to TRBJ2-7; 11 positions agree with TRBD2. V trimming: 2 bases; J trimming: 0 bases; junction bases outside the gene matches: 3. The CDR3 is made up of 15 amino acids. Per germline, CDR1 GTSNPN and CDR2 SVGIG (reference sequence). CDR3 coding DNA: TGTGCCTGGAGTCGACTAGCGGGGCGCTCCTACGAGCAGTACTTC. Encoded protein: CAWSRLAGRSYEQYF. The full variable domain, rest sourced from reference TRBV30 and TRBJ2-7, is SQTIHQWPATLVQPVGSPLSLECTVEGTSNPNLYWYRQAAGRGLQLLFYSVGIGQISSEVPQNLSASRPQDRQFILSSKKLLLSDSGFYLCAWSRLAGRSYEQYFGPGTRLTVT.

This sequence joins TRBV5-8 and TRBJ1-2; D is ambiguous. V dropped 10 bases and J dropped 4 bases, with 8 bases sitting between them. The CDR3 contains 10 residues. Germline-derived CDR1 and CDR2 are SGHTS and YDEGEE. The CDR3 loop is CAPSVYGYTF. CDR3 DNA: TGTGCCCCGAGCGTCTATGGCTACACCTTC.

CDR3 sequence reads: CASSFGERRRLSYEQYF. The CDR3, as DNA: TGTGCCAGCAGCTTTGGCGAGAGGCGTCGGTTATCCTACGAGCAGTACTTC. The chain couples TRBV5-6 to TRBJ2-7; D not resolved. The V gene lost 2 bases and the J gene lost 1 base, with 19 bases spanning the gap. CDR1 SGHDT and CDR2 YYEEEE come from the germline V gene. The CDR3 consists of 17 residues.

In its sample, this clone was seen a few times. V and J are TRBV19 and TRBJ1-6, with TRBD1 matching over 8 bases. Germline V CDR1 and CDR2: LNHDA, SQIVND (reference sequence). This CDR3 comprises 14 residues. Trimming cost V 5 bases and J 10 bases; bases outside gene matches: 7. The CDR3 bases are TGTGCCAGTAGTTCTTGGACAGGGAGCTCACCCCTCCACTTT. Protein sequence: CASSSWTGSSPLHF.

This clone has just a few counts. This chain joins TRBV2 and TRBJ2-5; a weak D match, TRBD2 (8 bases). The CDR3 has 16 residues. V lost 4 bases and J lost 5, with 20 bases in between. Germline V gives CDR1 SNHLY, CDR2 FYNNEI. Here the CDR3 DNA reads TGTGCCAGCAGTGGCTACGACAGGGCGGGAGGTGAGACCCAGTACTTC. It encodes CASSGYDRAGGETQYF.

The genes are TRBV14 and TRBJ1-3, with 8 bases lining up with TRBD1. Germline assignment: CDR1 SGHDN and CDR2 FVKESK. This CDR3 has 17 amino acids. After removal of 1 base from V and 0 bases from J, the junction contained 5 bases not matched to a gene. The CDR3 DNA is TGTGCCAGCAGCCAAGTGCGGGACAGGTCCTCTGGAAACACCATATATTTT. This sequence encodes CASSQVRDRSSGNTIYF.

In its sample, this clone was seen once. This chain uses TRBV12-5 with TRBJ1-2; tentative D call: TRBD1 (6 bases). Germline CDR1 reads LGHNT; CDR2 reads FRNRAP. This CDR3 region has 13 residues. Trimming took 11 bases from V and 10 from J, leaving 23 bases between them. CDR3 in amino acids: CAPSSRGGRHYTF. Written as DNA, the CDR3 is TGTGCTCCCTCATCTAGGGGGGGGCGGCACTACACCTTC.